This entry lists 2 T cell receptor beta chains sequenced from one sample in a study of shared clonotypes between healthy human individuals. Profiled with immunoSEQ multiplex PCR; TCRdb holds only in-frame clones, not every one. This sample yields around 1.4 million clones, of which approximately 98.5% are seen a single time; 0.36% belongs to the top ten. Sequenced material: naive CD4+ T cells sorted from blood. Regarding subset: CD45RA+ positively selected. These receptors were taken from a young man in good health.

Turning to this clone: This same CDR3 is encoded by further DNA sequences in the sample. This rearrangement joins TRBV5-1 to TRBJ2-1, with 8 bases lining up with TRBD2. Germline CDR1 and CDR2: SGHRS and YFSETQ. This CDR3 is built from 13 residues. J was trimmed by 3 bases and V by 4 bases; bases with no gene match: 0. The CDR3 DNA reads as TGCGCCAGCAGCAGCGGGAGCTACAATGAGCAGTTCTTC. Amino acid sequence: CASSSGSYNEQFF.

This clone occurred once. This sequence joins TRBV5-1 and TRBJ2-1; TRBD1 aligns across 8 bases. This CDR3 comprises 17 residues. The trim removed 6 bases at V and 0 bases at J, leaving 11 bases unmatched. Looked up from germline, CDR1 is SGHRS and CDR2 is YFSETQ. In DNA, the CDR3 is TGCGCCAGCACGTCCGGGACAGGAGACAGCTCCTACAATGAGCAGTTCTTC. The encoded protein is CASTSGTGDSSYNEQFF.